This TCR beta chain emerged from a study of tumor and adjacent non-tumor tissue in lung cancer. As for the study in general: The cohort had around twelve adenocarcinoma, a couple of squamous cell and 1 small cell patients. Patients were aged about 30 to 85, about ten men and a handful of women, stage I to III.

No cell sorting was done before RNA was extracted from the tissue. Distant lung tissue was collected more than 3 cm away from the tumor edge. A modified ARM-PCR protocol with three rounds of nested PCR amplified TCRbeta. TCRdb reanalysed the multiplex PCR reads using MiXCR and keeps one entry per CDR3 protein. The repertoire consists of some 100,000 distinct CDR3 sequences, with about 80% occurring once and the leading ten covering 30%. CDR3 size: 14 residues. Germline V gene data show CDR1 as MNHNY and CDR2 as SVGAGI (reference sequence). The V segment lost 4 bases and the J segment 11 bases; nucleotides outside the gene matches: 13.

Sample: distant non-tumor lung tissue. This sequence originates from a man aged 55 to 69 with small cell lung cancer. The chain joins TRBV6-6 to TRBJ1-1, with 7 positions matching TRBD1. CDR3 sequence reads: CASSFYGQEVEAFF. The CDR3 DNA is TGTGCCAGCAGTTTCTACGGACAGGAGGTAGAGGCTTTCTTT.